These T cell receptor beta chains were read from a single sample in a study of blood T cell repertoires in COVID-19. Sequencing was performed with immunoSEQ multiplex PCR; in TCRdb, only in-frame clones are kept and a portion is missing. The profile shows about 94,000 clones, 84% of them singletons. Sequenced material: peripheral blood. All receptors come from a man between 60 and 70 years old with acute or convalescent COVID-19. Both conserved end residues are part of each CDR3. Each record gives: J gene, clone size, D gene, V gene, CDR3 protein, CDR3 DNA. D genes are given only for firm matches. Clone size is given for some rows only: seen once, a few or many times, or a class if the clone is expanded.

TRBJ1-2	-	-	TRBV10-3	CAISDPRLSGGYTF	TGTGCCATCAGTGACCCTCGGCTGTCAGGGGGCTACACCTTC
TRBJ2-5	-	-	TRBV19	CASSIEQQETQYF	TGTGCCAGTAGTATAGAACAACAAGAGACCCAGTACTTC
TRBJ1-1	-	-	TRBV6-1	CASSEGAQEAFF	TGTGCCAGCAGTGAGGGGGCGCAGGAAGCTTTCTTT
TRBJ2-1	-	-	TRBV24-1	CATSARSSLYNEQFF	TGTGCCACCAGCGCGCGGTCCTCTCTCTACAATGAGCAGTTCTTC
TRBJ2-7	few	-	TRBV21-1	CASSKDAKPGPYEQYF	TGTGCCAGCAGCAAAGACGCCAAGCCGGGTCCCTACGAGCAGTACTTC
TRBJ2-1	once	-	TRBV3-1/TRBV3-2	CASSHLYNEQFF	TGTGCCAGCAGCCACCTATACAATGAGCAGTTCTTC
TRBJ1-2	-	-	TRBV6-2/TRBV6-3	CASSSLAGGLITKSGYTF	TGTGCCAGCAGTTCCCTAGCGGGCGGACTAATTACCAAAAGCGGCTACACCTTC
TRBJ1-4	-	TRBD1	TRBV6-5	CASSWRQGNEKLFF	TGTGCCAGCAGTTGGAGACAGGGGAATGAAAAACTGTTTTTT
TRBJ1-2	-	-	TRBV2	CASSEATAHLYGYTF	TGTGCCAGCAGTGAAGCGACAGCTCATCTCTATGGCTACACCTTC
TRBJ1-1	-	TRBD1	TRBV15	CATSRLDRGSTEAFF	TGTGCCACCAGCAGACTAGACAGGGGGAGCACTGAAGCTTTCTTT
TRBJ2-7	-	TRBD2	TRBV20-1	CSASRASGGALSYEQYF	TGCAGTGCTAGTAGGGCGTCCGGGGGGGCTCTCTCCTACGAGCAGTACTTC
TRBJ2-1	-	-	TRBV19	CASSIDLGTNEQFF	TGTGCCAGTAGTATAGATCTAGGTACTAATGAGCAGTTCTTC
TRBJ1-3	few	-	TRBV4-1	CASSQELRGTYSGNTIYF	TGCGCCAGCAGCCAAGAGTTAAGGGGGACATACTCTGGAAACACCATATATTTT
TRBJ2-5	-	-	TRBV7-9	CASSLRWETQYF	TGTGCCAGCAGCTTACGGTGGGAGACCCAGTACTTC
TRBJ1-1	-	-	TRBV2	CASKAEGDTEAFF	TGTGCCAGCAAGGCCGAGGGGGACACTGAAGCTTTCTTT
TRBJ2-6	once	-	TRBV19	CASTLRGANVLTF	TGTGCCAGTACCCTACGGGGGGCCAACGTCCTGACTTTC
TRBJ1-1	-	-	TRBV6-1	CASSPQGNTEAFF	TGTGCCAGCAGTCCCCAGGGTAACACTGAAGCTTTCTTT
TRBJ2-3	-	TRBD2	TRBV19	CASSIGAGGGTDTQYF	TGTGCCAGTAGTATAGGAGCGGGGGGAGGGACAGATACGCAGTATTTT
TRBJ1-1	-	TRBD1	TRBV19	CASSRSGQARLNTEAFF	TGTGCCAGTAGTCGAAGTGGACAGGCACGATTGAACACTGAAGCTTTCTTT
TRBJ1-1	once	-	TRBV19	CASSVTGTEAFF	TGTGCCAGTAGTGTTACAGGGACTGAAGCTTTCTTT
TRBJ1-1	-	TRBD1	TRBV5-1	CASSLTRGRTEAFF	TGCGCCAGCAGCCTGACAAGGGGGCGAACTGAAGCTTTCTTT
TRBJ1-2	once	TRBD1	TRBV10-3	CAISESQGTDYGYTF	TGTGCCATCAGTGAGTCACAGGGGACGGACTATGGCTACACCTTC
TRBJ1-4	few	-	TRBV7-9	CASSRRPHSGDTNEKLFF	TGTGCCAGCAGCCGCCGACCTCATTCAGGGGACACTAATGAAAAACTGTTTTTT
TRBJ1-1	-	TRBD1	TRBV27	CASESGTGAGTEAFF	TGTGCCAGTGAGTCCGGGACAGGGGCGGGTACTGAAGCTTTCTTT
TRBJ2-5	-	TRBD1	TRBV9	CASSVTSGTGGGQTQYF	TGTGCCAGCAGCGTAACCTCTGGGACAGGCGGAGGACAGACCCAGTACTTC
TRBJ1-3	-	TRBD1	TRBV5-1	CASSLVGQGLSGNTIYF	TGCGCCAGCAGCTTGGTGGGACAGGGCCTCTCTGGAAACACCATATATTTT
TRBJ2-1	-	-	TRBV30	CAWSVWGGADEQFF	TGTGCCTGGAGTGTATGGGGGGGGGCTGATGAGCAGTTCTTC
TRBJ2-2	-	TRBD1	TRBV5-1	CASSEGQGMNTGELFF	TGCGCCAGCAGCGAGGGACAGGGAATGAACACCGGGGAGCTGTTTTTT
TRBJ1-1	-	-	TRBV4-3	CASSQDPGSLGAAFF	TGCGCCAGCAGCCAAGATCCGGGTAGCTTGGGAGCGGCTTTCTTT
TRBJ1-1	-	-	TRBV24-1	CATSVSGYTEAFF	TGTGCCACCAGTGTATCCGGGTACACTGAAGCTTTCTTT
TRBJ2-3	once	TRBD1	TRBV18	CASSRGQSTDTQYF	TGTGCCAGCTCACGGGGACAGAGCACAGATACGCAGTATTTT
TRBJ2-5	-	-	TRBV30	CAWSVNREPETQYF	TGTGCCTGGAGTGTAAACAGGGAACCGGAGACCCAGTACTTC
TRBJ1-5	-	-	TRBV2	CASSEGEGNQPQHF	TGTGCCAGCAGTGAAGGTGAGGGCAATCAGCCCCAGCATTTT
TRBJ2-7	-	-	TRBV18	CASSETGDPSYEQYF	TGTGCCAGCTCAGAGACAGGAGACCCATCCTACGAGCAGTACTTC
TRBJ2-1	-	-	TRBV5-1	CASSLQGDSYNEQFF	TGCGCCAGCAGCCTACAGGGAGATTCCTACAATGAGCAGTTCTTC
TRBJ1-5	-	TRBD1	TRBV7-2	CASSFGTGAIQPQHF	TGTGCCAGCAGCTTTGGGACAGGGGCTATTCAGCCCCAGCATTTT
TRBJ2-7	-	TRBD1	TRBV18	CASSAQGAPNEQYF	TGTGCCAGCTCAGCACAGGGGGCTCCAAATGAGCAGTACTTC
TRBJ2-3	few	-	TRBV10-2	CASSRTDDTQYF	TGCGCCAGCAGTCGAACAGATGATACGCAGTATTTT
TRBJ1-1	few	TRBD1	TRBV5-1	CASSWTGANTEAFF	TGCGCCAGCAGCTGGACAGGGGCGAACACTGAAGCTTTCTTT
TRBJ1-1	-	TRBD1	TRBV5-1	CASSLTRGDTEAFF	TGCGCCAGCAGCTTGACCAGGGGGGACACTGAAGCTTTCTTT
TRBJ1-2	-	-	TRBV2	CASSAGREYGYTF	TGTGCCAGCAGCGCAGGACGGGAATATGGCTACACCTTC
TRBJ2-7	-	-	TRBV11-2	CASSLARYSHEQYF	TGTGCCAGCAGCTTAGCCCGCTATAGCCACGAGCAGTACTTC
TRBJ1-5	-	TRBD1	TRBV6-2/TRBV6-3	CASSKTGVGGNQPQHF	TGTGCCAGCAGTAAGACAGGGGTGGGGGGCAATCAGCCCCAGCATTTT
TRBJ2-1	-	TRBD2	TRBV7-3	CASSLPSGGGDNEQFF	TGTGCCAGCAGCCTCCCGAGCGGGGGAGGGGACAATGAGCAGTTCTTC
TRBJ1-6	-	TRBD1	TRBV3-1/TRBV3-2	CASSQAGDRGNSPLHF	TGTGCCAGCAGCCAAGCGGGGGACAGGGGTAATTCACCCCTCCACTTT
TRBJ1-5	few	-	TRBV6-5	CASSYKEAQPQHF	TGTGCCAGCAGTTACAAGGAGGCTCAGCCCCAGCATTTT
TRBJ1-5	once	-	TRBV4-1	CASSQPRAGGNQPQHF	TGCGCCAGCAGCCAACCCAGGGCAGGAGGCAATCAGCCCCAGCATTTT
TRBJ2-7	-	-	TRBV3-1/TRBV3-2	CASSQVAPPEQYF	TGTGCCAGCAGCCAAGTGGCCCCCCCGGAGCAGTACTTC
TRBJ1-3	-	-	TRBV2	CASSGTSSGNTIYF	TGTGCCAGCAGTGGTACAAGCTCTGGAAACACCATATATTTT